Each of the 30 T cell receptor beta chains below was sequenced from the same sample in a study of memory CD4+ T cells and cytomegalovirus serostatus. Single viable CD3+CD4+CD8-CD45RO+ cells were sorted as the memory CD4+ T cells. Repertoires were generated with immunoSEQ multiplex PCR, while TCRdb's copy carries only in-frame clones and drops some. In the table there are about 57,000 clones, roughly 80% of which are singletons. Sequenced input: memory CD4+ T cells from blood. The receptors stem from an adult in good health and CMV-seronegative.

This clone showed up just once. V is TRBV11-2 and J is TRBJ2-1; 9 nucleotides line up with TRBD1. CDR3 length equals 16 residues. V was clipped by 5 bases and J by 8 bases; unmatched bases: 13. Germline CDR1 SGHAT, CDR2 FQNNGV. CDR3 amino acids: CASSINPGTGLHEQFF. CDR3 in DNA: TGTGCCAGCAGCATCAATCCCGGGACAGGGCTACATGAGCAGTTCTTC.

CDR3 sequence: CASSPGQIRYEQYF. CDR3 DNA: TGTGCCAGCTCACCGGGACAGATTAGGTACGAGCAGTACTTC. The chain employs TRBV18 and TRBJ2-7, with 7 positions matching TRBD1. Trimming removed 3 bases from V and 4 bases from J; junction bases left unmatched: 6. Germline V gene lookup returns CDR1 KGHSH and CDR2 LQKENI. This CDR3 has 14 residues. Using reference TRBV18 and TRBJ2-7 for the parts outside the CDR3, the full variable domain is NAGVMQNPRHLVRRRGQEARLRCSPMKGHSHVYWYRQLPEEGLKFMVYLQKENIIDESGMPKERFSAEFPKEGPSILRIQQVVRGDSAAYFCASSPGQIRYEQYFGPGTRLTVT.

This clone has just a few counts. The chain joins TRBV7-9 to TRBJ1-6; the match to TRBD1 covers 7 bases. Per germline, CDR1 SEHNR and CDR2 FQNEAQ (reference sequence). The CDR3 totals 14 residues. V dropped 3 bases and J dropped 8; count of bases not matched to a gene: 4. CDR3 in amino acids: CASSLGQQDSPLHF. In nucleotides, the CDR3 is TGTGCCAGCAGCTTGGGACAGCAAGATTCACCCCTCCACTTT.

This clone turned up a few times. V is TRBV4-1 and J is TRBJ2-5, with 9 bases that match TRBD1. CDR1 is MGHRA, CDR2 YSYEKL, per germline. V dropped 3 bases and J dropped 1; count of bases not matched to a gene: 6. This CDR3 region has 16 residues. CDR3 residues: CASSQSQGAPQETQYF. In DNA form, the CDR3 reads TGCGCCAGCAGCCAGTCACAGGGGGCGCCCCAAGAGACCCAGTACTTC.

The rearrangement uses TRBV7-9 and TRBJ2-1; 7 bases line up with TRBD2. Trimming took 0 bases from V and 8 from J; bases not matched to a gene: 7. Germline loops: CDR1 SEHNR, CDR2 FQNEAQ (reference sequence). This CDR3 has 15 residues. This chain's CDR3 is CASSLAGVAGDEQFF. Here the CDR3 DNA reads TGTGCCAGCAGCTTAGCGGGGGTAGCGGGCGATGAGCAGTTCTTC. The entire variable domain, with the rest obtained from reference TRBV7-9 and TRBJ2-1, is as follows: DTGVSQNPRHKITKRGQNVTFRCDPISEHNRLYWYRQTLGQGPEFLTYFQNEAQLEKSRLLSDRFSAERPKGSFSTLEIQRTEQGDSAMYLCASSLAGVAGDEQFFGPGTRLTVL.

In DNA form, the CDR3 reads TGCGCCAGCAGCCCGCGAGGGGCTGGGGCCAACGTCCTGACTTTC. This gives the protein CASSPRGAGANVLTF. V and J are TRBV5-1 and TRBJ2-6; perhaps D is TRBD1 or TRBD2 (5 bases each). The germline V gene has CDR1 SGHRS and CDR2 YFSETQ. CDR3 size: 15 residues. Trimming shortened V by 4 bases and J by 2 bases, and 10 bases separated the two germline ends.

This chain connects TRBV5-6 to TRBJ2-5; perhaps D is TRBD1 or TRBD2 (5 bases each). Germline V gene sequence: CDR1 SGHDT, CDR2 YYEEEE. The CDR3 sequence is 15 residues long. Trimming left V 0 bases short and J 7 bases short, with 16 bases between. CDR3 in DNA: TGTGCCAGCAGCTTGGAGGGCAGGGCGGGCGGGACCCAGTACTTC. Protein: CASSLEGRAGGTQYF. The entire variable domain, with the rest obtained from reference TRBV5-6 and TRBJ2-5, is as follows: DAGVTQSPTHLIKTRGQQVTLRCSPKSGHDTVSWYQQALGQGPQFIFQYYEEEERQRGNFPDRFSGHQFPNYSSELNVNALLLGDSALYLCASSLEGRAGGTQYFGPGTRLLVL.

V usage is TRBV10-2 and J usage is TRBJ2-1; D ambiguous. V shed 3 bases and J shed 5 bases, with 5 bases lying between them. Germline CDR1 WSHSY, CDR2 SAAADI. The length of the CDR3 is 12 residues. The CDR3 nucleotides read TGCGCCAGCAGTGACCCCCACAATGAGCAGTTCTTC. As protein: CASSDPHNEQFF.

V usage is TRBV27 and J usage is TRBJ1-6, with D possibly matching TRBD1 (5 bases). Germline values: CDR1 MNHEY, CDR2 SMNVEV (reference sequence). Trimming pared 0 bases from V and 1 base from J, leaving 10 bases between. This CDR3 is built from 17 residues. The CDR3 DNA sequence: TGTGCCAGCAGTTTATCGGGGGGATCGTCCTATAATTCACCCCTCCACTTT. This sequence encodes CASSLSGGSSYNSPLHF.

This clone was observed a handful of times. This chain uses TRBV27 with TRBJ1-1; 8 positions agree with TRBD1. CDR1 MNHEY and CDR2 SMNVEV come from the germline V gene (reference sequence). J lost 3 bases, V lost 5 bases, and 5 bases had no gene match. This CDR3 contains 14 residues. The CDR3: CASSPRTGYTEAFF. The CDR3 bases are TGTGCCAGCAGTCCTCGGACAGGGTACACTGAAGCTTTCTTT.

This clone has a single count. This rearrangement joins TRBV11-2 to TRBJ1-5; tentative D call: TRBD1 (5 bases). Between the trimmed V and J ends, which lost 5 bases and 6 bases, there was a span of 17 bases. Germline CDR1 reads SGHAT; CDR2 reads FQNNGV. This CDR3 has 15 amino acids. CDR3 loop: CASSPGQGSFQPQHF. The CDR3 nucleotides are TGTGCCAGCAGCCCTGGGCAGGGCTCGTTTCAGCCCCAGCATTTT.

The V and J genes are TRBV19 and TRBJ2-3; tentatively, D is TRBD1 (6 bases). CDR3 length: 14 residues. Trimming cost V 3 bases and J 5 bases, with 12 bases left between them. CDR1 and CDR2 (germline): LNHDA, SQIVND (reference sequence). The CDR3 reads CASSMYRAEDTQYF. The CDR3 DNA follows: TGTGCCAGTAGTATGTACAGGGCGGAAGATACGCAGTATTTT.

Worth noting for this clone: This specimen includes other DNA sequences encoding the same CDR3. The rearrangement joins TRBV28 to TRBJ2-7; 7 bases agree with TRBD1. In germline, CDR1 is MDHEN, CDR2 SYDVKM. The ends lost 7 bases at V and 4 bases at J; junction bases unmatched: 1. The CDR3 runs 11 residues. CDR3 amino acids: CASKGAYEQYF. CDR3 nucleotide sequence: TGTGCCAGCAAGGGGGCTTACGAGCAGTACTTC.

The chain employs TRBV6-1 and TRBJ2-7; D tentatively fits TRBD1 or TRBD2 (6 bases each). The germline V gene has CDR1 MNHNS and CDR2 SASEGT. CDR3 length: 14 amino acids. The ends were cut back, 5 bases at V and 4 bases at J, with 15 bases in the middle. CDR3 DNA sequence: TGTGCCAGCAGTTTCGGAGGGGGAGCTTACGAGCAGTACTTC. This encodes CASSFGGGAYEQYF.

The chain combines TRBV20-1 with TRBJ2-5; either TRBD1 or TRBD2 may supply D (6 bases each). Trimming removed 5 bases from V and 7 bases from J, with 11 bases in between. CDR1 DFQATT and CDR2 SNEGSKA come from the germline V gene (reference sequence). This CDR3 spans 11 amino acids. The CDR3 region is CSAVQGGTQYF. As DNA, the CDR3 is TGCAGTGCTGTACAGGGAGGGACCCAGTACTTC.

The genes are TRBV7-2 and TRBJ1-5; maybe TRBD1 (5 bases). With 1 base removed from V and 6 bases from J, the gap between germline ends came to 13 bases. This CDR3 is built from 15 residues. Germline lookup yields CDR1 SGHTA and CDR2 FQGNSA. The DNA of the CDR3 is TGTGCCAGCAGCTTAGGGCAGGGTGACCGTCAGCCCCAGCATTTT. Protein product: CASSLGQGDRQPQHF.

This chain uses TRBV5-4 with TRBJ1-2; perhaps TRBD1 as D (5 bases). CDR1 is SGHNT, CDR2 YYREEE, per germline (reference sequence). There are 14 residues in the CDR3. Trimming took off 5 bases at V and 4 bases at J, with 15 bases between the two ends. In nucleotides, the CDR3 is TGTGCCAGCAGACTGCCGGAGAGGGGCTATGGCTACACCTTC. Protein product: CASRLPERGYGYTF.

The chain joins TRBV4-2 to TRBJ1-1, with 8 bases that match TRBD1. J lost 5 bases, V lost 4 bases, and 12 bases had no gene match. Germline loops: CDR1 LGHNA, CDR2 YNFKEQ. This CDR3 has 16 residues. For the CDR3, the DNA is TGTGCCAGCAGCCGAATTTCAGGGGGCTCGGGGACTGAAGCTTTCTTT. Its translation is CASSRISGGSGTEAFF.

The rearrangement joins TRBV19 to TRBJ1-3, with D unclear. Germline values: CDR1 LNHDA, CDR2 SQIVND (reference sequence). The V end was cut by 10 bases, the J end by 2 bases, with 15 bases between. The CDR3 covers 14 residues. The CDR3 here is CATGIRGAGNTIYF. Here the CDR3 DNA reads TGTGCCACCGGAATTCGCGGCGCTGGAAACACCATATATTTT.

The chain uses TRBV6-5 and TRBJ2-5, with D unresolved. Looked up from germline, CDR1 is MNHEY and CDR2 is SVGAGI. V was cut by 2 bases and J by 1 base, with 8 bases left in between. This CDR3 has 14 amino acids. CDR3 nucleotide sequence: TGTGCCAGCAGTTACGAGGCAGCCCAAGAGACCCAGTACTTC. Amino acids: CASSYEAAQETQYF.

This chain joins TRBV6-1 and TRBJ1-1, with D maybe TRBD1 (6 bases). Trimming stripped 6 bases from V and 4 bases from J, with 15 bases between. The V gene's germline CDR1 is MNHNS and CDR2 SASEGT. The CDR3 covers 14 residues. The CDR3 region is CASSREGGGTEAFF. CDR3 coding DNA: TGTGCCAGCAGCCGAGAGGGGGGGGGCACTGAAGCTTTCTTT.

This chain links TRBV11-1 with TRBJ2-3; D may match TRBD1 or TRBD2 (6 bases each). With 5 bases removed from V and 9 bases from J, the gap between germline ends came to 9 bases. CDR1 and CDR2 from the germline V gene are SGHAT and FQDESV (reference sequence). The CDR3 has 11 amino acids. CDR3 sequence reads: CASSRGGTQYF. The CDR3 bases are TGTGCCAGCAGCCGAGGGGGGACGCAGTATTTT.

The gene calls are TRBV11-3 and TRBJ2-3; D is unclear. Germline CDR1 and CDR2: SGHNT and YENEEA. Trimming removed 6 bases from V and 3 bases from J, with 10 bases in between. This CDR3 comprises 13 residues. The CDR3 spells CASSREFTDTQYF. The CDR3 nucleotides are TGTGCCAGCAGTAGAGAGTTTACAGATACGCAGTATTTT.

This rearrangement joins TRBV19 to TRBJ2-7, with TRBD2 matching over 9 bases. The CDR3 contains 15 residues. CDR1 is LNHDA and CDR2 is SQIVND in the germline V gene (reference sequence). V gave up 7 bases and J gave up 5 bases; unmatched junction bases: 12. The CDR3 here is CASKSVAGGPDEQYF. The CDR3 nucleotides read TGTGCCAGTAAGTCAGTGGCGGGAGGGCCGGACGAGCAGTACTTC.

Only one count was recorded for this clone. The chain uses TRBV30 and TRBJ2-7; D not resolved. The CDR3 is made up of 11 amino acids. The germline CDR1 and CDR2 sequences are GTSNPN and SVGIG (reference sequence). Deletions cut 1 base from V and 4 bases from J, with 5 bases between. This chain's CDR3 is CAWSGQYEQYF. The CDR3 DNA reads TGTGCCTGGAGTGGGCAGTACGAGCAGTACTTC.

The rearrangement joins TRBV2 to TRBJ2-5; the match to TRBD2 covers 10 bases. Unmatched junction bases numbered 14, after V lost 3 bases and J lost 4 bases. CDR1 is SNHLY and CDR2 is FYNNEI in the germline V gene. The CDR3 length is 18 residues. This CDR3 reads CASSDRLTSGTQGETQYF. As DNA, the CDR3 is TGTGCCAGCAGTGATCGGTTAACTAGCGGGACCCAAGGAGAGACCCAGTACTTC.

There are a few counts of this clone. The genes are TRBV15 and TRBJ2-5, with a weak D call TRBD2 (5 bases). Trimming cost V 4 bases and J 1 base, with 13 bases left between them. Germline V gene data show CDR1 as LNHNV and CDR2 as YYDKDF (reference sequence). This CDR3 contains 15 residues. This CDR3 reads CATSNRGGSQETQYF. CDR3 DNA sequence: TGTGCCACCAGCAATCGGGGTGGGTCCCAAGAGACCCAGTACTTC. Using reference TRBV15 and TRBJ2-5 for the parts outside the CDR3, the full variable domain is DAMVIQNPRYQVTQFGKPVTLSCSQTLNHNVMYWYQQKSSQAPKLLFHYYDKDFNNEADTPDNFQSRRPNTSFCFLDIRSPGLGDTAMYLCATSNRGGSQETQYFGPGTRLLVL.

V usage is TRBV19 and J usage is TRBJ2-1, with TRBD2 matching over 15 bases. Looked up from germline, CDR1 is LNHDA and CDR2 is SQIVND (reference sequence). Losses at the gene ends were 10 bases for V and 9 bases for J; bases not matched to a gene: 13. The CDR3 runs 16 residues. The CDR3 DNA is TGTGCCAACTTTGGTGGGACTAGCGGGAGGAGTAGTGAGCAGTTCTTC. Translation: CANFGGTSGRSSEQFF.

The chain links TRBV30 to TRBJ2-2; D may correspond to TRBD1 or TRBD2 (5 bases each). Germline CDR1 GTSNPN, CDR2 SVGIG (reference sequence). This CDR3 spans 14 amino acids. Trimming cost V 0 bases and J 4 bases, with 9 bases left between them. CDR3 sequence reads: CAWSVVGTTGELFF. DNA for the CDR3: TGTGCCTGGAGTGTCGTAGGGACCACCGGGGAGCTGTTTTTT. The full variable domain, its missing parts supplied by reference TRBV30 and TRBJ2-2, is SQTIHQWPATLVQPVGSPLSLECTVEGTSNPNLYWYRQAAGRGLQLLFYSVGIGQISSEVPQNLSASRPQDRQFILSSKKLLLSDSGFYLCAWSVVGTTGELFFGEGSRLTVL.

The chain links TRBV5-5 to TRBJ1-5, with a tentative D call TRBD1 (6 bases). The V gene's germline CDR1 is SGHKS and CDR2 YYEKEE (reference sequence). CDR3 length equals 16 residues. V was pared by 4 bases and J by 3 bases, with 17 bases between. Here the CDR3 DNA reads TGTGCCAGCAGCCGATTAGCCGGACAGACCAATCAGCCCCAGCATTTT. Translating gives CASSRLAGQTNQPQHF.